This TCR beta chain was sequenced for a study of cytomegalovirus exposure and HLA in healthy donors. The CDR3 is made up of 16 amino acids. The germline V and J ends were trimmed by 1 base and 6 bases, with 17 bases remaining between them. The germline gives CDR1 SGHTA, CDR2 FQGNSA. TCRdb keeps only in-frame clones here, not all; method: immunoSEQ multiplex PCR. The sample holds tens of thousands of clones, 95% to 98% seen once. The clonotype was recovered from a man aged 18 to 30 in good health and CMV-seronegative. The sequenced sample consisted of PBMCs. The V and J genes are TRBV7-2 and TRBJ2-3; a weak D match, TRBD1 (7 bases). The CDR3 region has the DNA TGTGCCAGCAGCTTAGTTTTCATGGCGGGACAGGATACGCAGTATTTT. Its protein product is CASSLVFMAGQDTQYF.